This TCR beta chain was recovered during a study of cytomegalovirus exposure and HLA in healthy donors. The PCR was carried out with 60 Vbeta primers and 13 Jbeta primers. Data came from immunoSEQ multiplex PCR; TCRdb stores just in-frame clones and leaves some out. In the table there are about 110,000 clones, approximately 79% of which are singletons. Study-wide results and caveats: Within a later analysis, the majority of CMV-associated TCR beta chains appeared HLA-restricted. The majority of TCR sequences were rare, yet some public TCRs appeared in many donors.

To note about this clone: What it binds is unknown.

After removal of 6 bases from V and 4 bases from J, the junction contained 7 bases not matched to a gene. The CDR3 loop spans 15 amino acids. Germline CDR1 SNHLY, CDR2 FYNNEI. The clonotype originates from a woman between 35 and 50 years old in good health and CMV-seropositive. The sequenced sample consisted of PBMCs. The J gene is TRBJ2-5, the V gene TRBV2; TRBD2 aligns across 11 bases. This CDR3 is CASRMTSGDRETQYF. The DNA of the CDR3 is TGTGCCAGCAGGATGACTAGCGGGGATCGAGAGACCCAGTACTTC.